Listed below are T cell receptor beta chains from one sample, sequenced in a study of blood T cell repertoires in COVID-19. The assay was immunoSEQ multiplex PCR, and TCRdb's table has in-frame clones only and misses some. The sample carries tens of thousands of clones, 75% to 85% recorded once. Sequencing used peripheral blood. These receptors all come from a human donor in a cohort sampled during active COVID-19. The CDR3 runs from the conserved cysteine through the conserved F or W. D genes are given only for firm matches. The listing skips clone size in some rows; elsewhere it reads once, few, many or a size class.

J: TRBJ2-7; V: TRBV6-5; size: NA; D: TRBD2; CDR3: CASTHGRAGYEQYF; DNA: TGTGCCAGCACCCACGGGAGGGCCGGGTACGAGCAGTACTTC
J: TRBJ2-3; V: TRBV7-2; size: NA; D: NA; CDR3: CASSLESEDTQYF; DNA: TGTGCCAGCAGCTTAGAATCCGAGGATACGCAGTATTTT
J: TRBJ1-6; V: TRBV5-4; size: NA; D: NA; CDR3: CASSYDRYNSPLHF; DNA: TGTGCCAGCAGCTACGACAGATATAATTCACCCCTCCACTTT
J: TRBJ2-4; V: TRBV13; size: NA; D: NA; CDR3: CASSAQGRTAKNIQYF; DNA: TGTGCCAGCAGCGCCCAGGGTAGGACAGCCAAAAACATTCAGTACTTC
J: TRBJ1-6; V: TRBV18; size: NA; D: TRBD1; CDR3: CASSPKEGADSPLHF; DNA: TGTGCCAGCTCACCAAAGGAGGGGGCGGATTCACCCCTCCACTTT
J: TRBJ2-1; V: TRBV7-9; size: NA; D: NA; CDR3: CASSPRVRSFGEQFF; DNA: TGTGCCAGCAGCCCTCGGGTCAGATCCTTTGGTGAGCAGTTCTTC
J: TRBJ2-7; V: TRBV9; size: few; D: NA; CDR3: CASSVGVGAGLHEQYF; DNA: TGTGCCAGCAGCGTAGGTGTGGGAGCCGGTCTCCACGAGCAGTACTTC
J: TRBJ2-5; V: TRBV6-5; size: NA; D: TRBD1; CDR3: CASSSDRAEETQYF; DNA: TGTGCCAGCAGTTCGGACAGGGCCGAAGAGACCCAGTACTTC
J: TRBJ2-3; V: TRBV30; size: NA; D: TRBD2; CDR3: CAWSLSSGRTDTQYF; DNA: TGTGCCTGGAGTCTGTCTAGCGGCCGCACAGATACGCAGTATTTT
J: TRBJ2-1; V: TRBV5-1; size: NA; D: TRBD1; CDR3: CASSPSPGTGTINEQFF; DNA: TGCGCCAGCAGCCCCTCCCCCGGGACAGGAACTATCAATGAGCAGTTCTTC
J: TRBJ1-2; V: TRBV10-1; size: NA; D: TRBD1; CDR3: CAIRQGGGYTF; DNA: TGCGCCATCCGACAGGGGGGTGGCTACACCTTC
J: TRBJ2-7; V: TRBV6-2/TRBV6-3; size: NA; D: TRBD1; CDR3: CASSFSGTAAYEQYF; DNA: TGTGCCAGCAGTTTCTCCGGGACAGCAGCCTACGAGCAGTACTTC
J: TRBJ2-5; V: TRBV12-3/TRBV12-4; size: NA; D: NA; CDR3: CASSLAGVETQYF; DNA: TGTGCCAGCAGTTTAGCGGGAGTTGAGACCCAGTACTTC
J: TRBJ1-5; V: TRBV19; size: few; D: TRBD1; CDR3: CASSTRDRGFYQPQHF; DNA: TGTGCCAGTAGTACAAGGGACAGGGGGTTCTATCAGCCCCAGCATTTT
J: TRBJ1-2; V: TRBV29-1; size: NA; D: NA; CDR3: CSGSPRDTNYGYTF; DNA: TGCAGCGGTTCGCCCCGGGACACCAACTATGGCTACACCTTC
J: TRBJ2-3; V: TRBV6-1; size: NA; D: TRBD2; CDR3: CASSEASGSTDTQYF; DNA: TGTGCCAGCAGTGAAGCTAGCGGGAGCACAGATACGCAGTATTTT
J: TRBJ2-1; V: TRBV7-2; size: NA; D: TRBD1; CDR3: CASSFLGQGSNEQFF; DNA: TGTGCCAGCAGCTTCCTCGGACAGGGGAGCAATGAGCAGTTCTTC
J: TRBJ1-5; V: TRBV7-2; size: NA; D: NA; CDR3: CASSSPGFSNQPQHF; DNA: TGTGCCAGCAGCTCTCCAGGGTTCAGCAATCAGCCCCAGCATTTT
J: TRBJ2-7; V: TRBV6-6; size: NA; D: TRBD1; CDR3: CASSPIRGTQTTYEQYF; DNA: TGTGCCAGCAGTCCAATCAGGGGGACCCAAACAACATACGAGCAGTACTTC
J: TRBJ2-6; V: TRBV9; size: once; D: NA; CDR3: CASSVYRAGANVLTF; DNA: TGTGCCAGCAGCGTGTACAGGGCTGGGGCCAACGTCCTGACTTTC
J: TRBJ2-1; V: TRBV27; size: NA; D: NA; CDR3: CASSFFPHNEQFF; DNA: TGTGCCAGCAGTTTCTTTCCCCACAATGAGCAGTTCTTC
J: TRBJ1-1; V: TRBV18; size: NA; D: TRBD1; CDR3: CASSLRQGANTEAFF; DNA: TGTGCCAGCTCACTAAGACAGGGGGCGAACACTGAAGCTTTCTTT
J: TRBJ2-3; V: TRBV27; size: NA; D: TRBD2; CDR3: CASSSIAGVGHTQYF; DNA: TGTGCCAGCAGTTCGATAGCGGGAGTAGGGCATACGCAGTATTTT
J: TRBJ2-2; V: TRBV27; size: NA; D: TRBD1; CDR3: CASSYLGQGATGELFF; DNA: TGTGCCAGCAGTTACCTCGGGCAGGGGGCAACCGGGGAGCTGTTTTTT
J: TRBJ2-7; V: TRBV19; size: NA; D: TRBD1; CDR3: CASSREGGQGVFEQYF; DNA: TGTGCCAGTAGCAGAGAAGGGGGACAGGGGGTCTTCGAGCAGTACTTC
J: TRBJ2-7; V: TRBV7-6; size: NA; D: NA; CDR3: CASSLGQGSGEQYF; DNA: TGTGCCAGCAGCTTAGGGCAGGGCTCTGGGGAGCAGTACTTC
J: TRBJ1-3; V: TRBV20-1; size: NA; D: NA; CDR3: CSASSPRTNTIYF; DNA: TGCAGTGCTAGTAGCCCAAGAACAAACACCATATATTTT
J: TRBJ2-1; V: TRBV5-1; size: NA; D: TRBD2; CDR3: CASSSTSGGNNEQFF; DNA: TGCGCCAGCAGCTCTACTAGCGGGGGGAACAATGAGCAGTTCTTC
J: TRBJ1-6; V: TRBV5-4; size: few; D: NA; CDR3: CASSLPDSRSNSPLHF; DNA: TGTGCCAGCAGCTTGCCGGACAGTCGGAGCAATTCACCCCTCCACTTT
J: TRBJ2-2; V: TRBV5-1; size: NA; D: TRBD2; CDR3: CASSLGSGSHTGELFF; DNA: TGCGCCAGCAGCTTGGGGAGCGGGAGCCACACCGGGGAGCTGTTTTTT
J: TRBJ1-6; V: TRBV28; size: NA; D: NA; CDR3: CASSSTGQSNSPLHF; DNA: TGTGCCAGCAGCTCCACAGGGCAGAGCAATTCACCCCTCCACTTT